A single sample is the source of the 14 T cell receptor beta chains below, sequenced in a study of shared clonotypes between healthy human individuals. Method: immunoSEQ multiplex PCR; TCRdb's copy keeps in-frame clones and lacks some. The sample has 90,000 to 120,000 clones, roughly 70% seen once. What was sequenced was memory CD8+ T cells sorted from blood. As for subset: CD45RO+ cells pooled with CCR7-negative TemRA cells. Source of these receptors: a woman younger than 45 in good health.

In this sample, this clone turned up a few times. The rearrangement uses TRBV25-1 and TRBJ2-7; D might be TRBD1 (6 bases). Germline V lookup: CDR1 MGHDK, CDR2 SYGVNS. V was shortened by 2 bases and J by 3 bases, with 11 bases between the two germline ends. The CDR3 contains 14 residues. DNA of the CDR3: TGTGCCAGCAGTGAAGGAGCGACAGGCTACGAGCAGTACTTC. Encoded protein: CASSEGATGYEQYF.

This clone was seen once. In DNA, the CDR3 is TGTGCCACCAGCAGAGATCCCACCGCTTTGATCGCTGAAGCTTTCTTT. Translating it yields CATSRDPTALIAEAFF. The chain is built from TRBV15 and TRBJ1-1; D ambiguous. Per germline, CDR1 LNHNV and CDR2 YYDKDF (reference sequence). The CDR3 loop spans 16 amino acids. Between the trimmed V and J ends, which lost 0 bases and 6 bases, there was a span of 17 bases.

This chain connects TRBV4-1 to TRBJ2-6; D unclear. V lost 2 bases and J 0 bases, leaving 5 bases between the germline ends. Germline V gene lookup returns CDR1 MGHRA and CDR2 YSYEKL. This CDR3 is 15 amino acids long. The CDR3 spells CASSQPYSGANVLTF. Here the CDR3 DNA reads TGCGCCAGCAGCCAACCCTACTCTGGGGCCAACGTCCTGACTTTC.

The rearrangement links TRBV5-5 to TRBJ2-3; D is possibly TRBD2 (6 bases). Germline V gene lookup returns CDR1 SGHKS and CDR2 YYEKEE (reference sequence). The V end lost 0 bases, the J end lost 6 bases, and 17 bases lay between the germline ends. This CDR3 has 16 amino acids. The CDR3 here is CASSLGIVSGGDTQYF. The CDR3, as DNA: TGTGCCAGCAGCTTGGGCATTGTGTCAGGAGGGGATACGCAGTATTTT.

V is TRBV9 and J is TRBJ2-7, with 10 positions matching TRBD2. Germline V gene lookup returns CDR1 SGDLS and CDR2 YYNGEE. Trimming cost V 2 bases and J 3 bases; bases outside gene matches: 5. CDR3 size: 15 residues. The chain's CDR3 is CASSVTGTSVYEQYF. Here the CDR3 DNA reads TGTGCCAGCAGCGTCACCGGGACTAGCGTCTACGAGCAGTACTTC.

This clone was observed a single time. The gene calls are TRBV7-2 and TRBJ2-1; 10 bases are shared with TRBD2. Germline assignment: CDR1 SGHTA and CDR2 FQGNSA. V gave up 0 bases and J gave up 4 bases; unmatched junction bases: 3. CDR3 length: 16 residues. Written as DNA, the CDR3 is TGTGCCAGCAGCTTAGCGGCTAGCGGGAGTTACAATGAGCAGTTCTTC. Translating it yields CASSLAASGSYNEQFF.

The chain recombines TRBV19 with TRBJ2-1; 13 nucleotides match TRBD2. With V trimmed by 5 bases and J by 7 bases, 2 bases remained unmatched. The CDR3 loop spans 14 amino acids. Germline V gives CDR1 LNHDA, CDR2 SQIVND (reference sequence). The CDR3 bases are TGTGCCAGTAGTGCGGGACTAGCGGGAAATGAGCAGTTCTTC. Amino acids: CASSAGLAGNEQFF.

This sequence joins TRBV2 and TRBJ1-2; D not certain. Trimming removed 6 bases from V and 1 base from J, with 12 bases in between. This CDR3 comprises 14 residues. CDR1 and CDR2 (germline): SNHLY, FYNNEI. The CDR3 nucleotides are TGTGCCAGCAGGGCCGACCCAGATAACTATGGCTACACCTTC. This translates into CASRADPDNYGYTF.

This clone was seen only once. This chain links TRBV5-4 with TRBJ1-1; D not certain. This CDR3 contains 14 residues. Trimming took 0 bases from V and 2 from J, leaving 8 bases between them. Germline V gene sequence: CDR1 SGHNT, CDR2 YYREEE (reference sequence). In nucleotides, the CDR3 is TGTGCCAGCAGCTTGGTTTACGGTAACACTGAAGCTTTCTTT. Encoded protein: CASSLVYGNTEAFF.

The V and J genes are TRBV15 and TRBJ1-2, with TRBD1 as a possible D gene (6 bases). Germline values: CDR1 LNHNV, CDR2 YYDKDF (reference sequence). V was shortened by 1 base and J by 1 base, with 10 bases between the two germline ends. The CDR3 contains 15 residues. CDR3 residues: CATSRGQDDNYGYTF. For the CDR3, the DNA is TGTGCCACCAGCAGAGGACAGGACGATAACTATGGCTACACCTTC.

The chain has TRBV30 and TRBJ1-1; D might be TRBD1 (5 bases). The V gene's germline CDR1 is GTSNPN and CDR2 SVGIG (reference sequence). The CDR3 runs to 14 residues. CDR3 loop: CAGGLGYPGTEAFF. For the CDR3, the DNA is TGTGCGGGGGGACTTGGCTACCCGGGCACTGAAGCTTTCTTT.

V and J are TRBV7-8 and TRBJ1-5; tentatively, D is TRBD1 (5 bases). Germline lookup yields CDR1 SGHVS and CDR2 FQNEAQ. V lost 3 bases, J lost 5 bases, and 11 bases lay in between. The CDR3 contains 14 residues. CDR3 sequence (DNA): TGTGCCAGCAGCTTTAGACAGTCACATCAGCCCCAGCATTTT. Its translation is CASSFRQSHQPQHF.

This clone is a singleton in its sample. Here the CDR3 DNA reads TGTGCCAGCAGACGAGGGGACACTGAAGCTTTCTTT. It specifies CASRRGDTEAFF. The V gene is TRBV6-5, the J gene TRBJ1-1; D might be TRBD1 (5 bases). CDR3 length: 12 amino acids. CDR1 is MNHEY, CDR2 SVGAGI, per germline. Deletions cut 6 bases from V and 3 bases from J, with 8 bases between.

The chain has TRBV7-9 and TRBJ1-1, with D unclear. The V end was cut by 10 bases, the J end by 1 base, with 10 bases between. The CDR3 runs 12 residues. Germline CDR1 is SEHNR and CDR2 is FQNEAQ (reference sequence). Written as DNA, the CDR3 is TGTGCCATCGAAACCGGGAACACTGAAGCTTTCTTT. Protein sequence: CAIETGNTEAFF. Full variable domain (rest looked up from reference TRBV7-9 and TRBJ1-1): DTGVSQNPRHKITKRGQNVTFRCDPISEHNRLYWYRQTLGQGPEFLTYFQNEAQLEKSRLLSDRFSAERPKGSFSTLEIQRTEQGDSAMYLCAIETGNTEAFFGQGTRLTVV.